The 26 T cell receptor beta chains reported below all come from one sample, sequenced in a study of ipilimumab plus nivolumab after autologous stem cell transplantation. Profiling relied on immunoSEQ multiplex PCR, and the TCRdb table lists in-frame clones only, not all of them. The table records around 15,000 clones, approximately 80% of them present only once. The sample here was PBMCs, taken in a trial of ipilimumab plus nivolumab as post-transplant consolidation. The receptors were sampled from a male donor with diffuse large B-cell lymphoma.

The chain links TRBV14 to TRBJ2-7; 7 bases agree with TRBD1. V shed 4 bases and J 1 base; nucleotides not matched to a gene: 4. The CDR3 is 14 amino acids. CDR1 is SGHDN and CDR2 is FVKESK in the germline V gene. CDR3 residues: CASSLMTGSYEQYF. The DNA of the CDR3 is TGTGCCAGCAGCCTCATGACAGGGTCCTACGAGCAGTACTTC.

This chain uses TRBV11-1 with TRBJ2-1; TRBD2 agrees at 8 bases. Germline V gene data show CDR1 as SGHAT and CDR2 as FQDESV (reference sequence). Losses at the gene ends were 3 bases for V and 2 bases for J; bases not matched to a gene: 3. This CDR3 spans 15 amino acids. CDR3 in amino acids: CASSFGGGTYNEQFF. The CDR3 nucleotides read TGTGCCAGCAGCTTCGGCGGGGGGACCTACAATGAGCAGTTCTTC.

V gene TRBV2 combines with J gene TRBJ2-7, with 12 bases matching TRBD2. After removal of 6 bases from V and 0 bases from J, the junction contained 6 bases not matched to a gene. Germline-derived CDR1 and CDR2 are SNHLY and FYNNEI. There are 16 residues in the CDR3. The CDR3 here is CASRRTSGDSSYEQYF. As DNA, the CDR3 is TGTGCCAGCAGACGGACTAGCGGGGATTCCTCCTACGAGCAGTACTTC.

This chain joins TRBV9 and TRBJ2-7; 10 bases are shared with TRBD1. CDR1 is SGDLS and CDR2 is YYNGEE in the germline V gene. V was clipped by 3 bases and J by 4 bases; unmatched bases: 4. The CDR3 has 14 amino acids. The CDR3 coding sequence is TGTGCCAGCAGCGAGGGACAGGGGAATTACGAGCAGTACTTC. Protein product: CASSEGQGNYEQYF.

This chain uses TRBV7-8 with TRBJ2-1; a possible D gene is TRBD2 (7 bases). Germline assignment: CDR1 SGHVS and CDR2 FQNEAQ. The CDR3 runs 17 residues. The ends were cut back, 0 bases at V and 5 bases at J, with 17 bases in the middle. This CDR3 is CASSLARAGALDNEQFF. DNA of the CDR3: TGTGCCAGCAGCTTAGCGCGCGCGGGGGCTCTAGACAATGAGCAGTTCTTC.

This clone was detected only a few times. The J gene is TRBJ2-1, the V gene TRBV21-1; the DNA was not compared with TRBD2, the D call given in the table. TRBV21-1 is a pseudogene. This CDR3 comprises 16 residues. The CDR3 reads CASSGSDYPSYNEQFF. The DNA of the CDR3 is TGTGCCAGCTCAGGATCCGACTACCCCTCCTACAATGAGCAGTTCTTC.

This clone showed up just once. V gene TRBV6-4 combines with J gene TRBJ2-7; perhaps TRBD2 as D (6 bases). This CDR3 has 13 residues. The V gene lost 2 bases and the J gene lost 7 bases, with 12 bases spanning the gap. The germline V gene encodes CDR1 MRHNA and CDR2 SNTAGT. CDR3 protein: CASSDRVGGEQYF. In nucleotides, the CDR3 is TGTGCCAGCAGTGACCGTGTGGGGGGAGAGCAGTACTTC.

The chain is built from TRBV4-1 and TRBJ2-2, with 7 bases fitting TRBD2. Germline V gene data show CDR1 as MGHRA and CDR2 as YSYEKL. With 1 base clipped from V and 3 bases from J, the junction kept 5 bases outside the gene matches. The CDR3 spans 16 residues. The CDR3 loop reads CASSQGVSGYTGELFF. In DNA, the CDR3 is TGCGCCAGCAGCCAAGGGGTTAGCGGGTACACCGGGGAGCTGTTTTTT.

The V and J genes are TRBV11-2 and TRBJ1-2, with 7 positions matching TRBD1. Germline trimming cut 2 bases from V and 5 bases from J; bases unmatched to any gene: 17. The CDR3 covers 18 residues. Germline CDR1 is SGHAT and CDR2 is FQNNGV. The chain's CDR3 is CASSLLRQQGTRMYGYTF. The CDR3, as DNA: TGTGCCAGCAGCTTATTGCGACAACAGGGGACGCGGATGTATGGCTACACCTTC.

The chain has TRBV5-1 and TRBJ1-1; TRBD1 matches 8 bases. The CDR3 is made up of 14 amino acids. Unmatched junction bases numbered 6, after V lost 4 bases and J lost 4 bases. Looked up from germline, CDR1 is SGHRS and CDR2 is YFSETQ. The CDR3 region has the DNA TGCGCCAGCAGCGAGGACAGGGCTACCACTGAAGCTTTCTTT. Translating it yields CASSEDRATTEAFF.

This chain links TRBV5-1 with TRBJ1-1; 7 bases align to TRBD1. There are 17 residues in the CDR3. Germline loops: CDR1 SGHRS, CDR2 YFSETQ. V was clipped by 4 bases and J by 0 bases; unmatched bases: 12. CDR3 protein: CASSAGRQGILNTEAFF. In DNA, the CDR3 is TGCGCCAGCAGCGCCGGTAGACAGGGTATTTTGAACACTGAAGCTTTCTTT.

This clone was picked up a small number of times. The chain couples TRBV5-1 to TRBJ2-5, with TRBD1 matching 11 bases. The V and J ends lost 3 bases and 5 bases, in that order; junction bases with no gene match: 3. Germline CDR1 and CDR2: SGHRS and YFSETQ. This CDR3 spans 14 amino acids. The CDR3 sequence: CASSYRTGGETQYF. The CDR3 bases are TGCGCCAGCAGCTACCGGACAGGGGGCGAGACCCAGTACTTC.

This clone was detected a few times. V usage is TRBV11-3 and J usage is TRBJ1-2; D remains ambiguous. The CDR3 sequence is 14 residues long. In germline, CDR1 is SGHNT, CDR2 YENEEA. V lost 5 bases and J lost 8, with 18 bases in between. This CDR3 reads CASSPDGVDSGYTF. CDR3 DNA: TGTGCCAGCAGCCCCGACGGGGTGGACTCGGGCTACACCTTC.

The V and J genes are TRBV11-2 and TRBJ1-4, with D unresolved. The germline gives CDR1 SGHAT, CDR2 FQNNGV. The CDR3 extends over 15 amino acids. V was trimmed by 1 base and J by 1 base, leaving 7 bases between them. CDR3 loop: CASSLVVRTNEKLFF. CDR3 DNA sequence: TGTGCCAGCAGCTTAGTTGTCAGAACTAATGAAAAACTGTTTTTT.

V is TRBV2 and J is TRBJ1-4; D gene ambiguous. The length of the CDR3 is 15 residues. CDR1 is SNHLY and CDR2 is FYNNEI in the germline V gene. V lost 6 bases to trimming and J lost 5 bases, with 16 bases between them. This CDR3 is CASSLQGITNEKLFF. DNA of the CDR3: TGTGCCAGCAGCCTGCAAGGGATTACCAATGAAAAACTGTTTTTT.

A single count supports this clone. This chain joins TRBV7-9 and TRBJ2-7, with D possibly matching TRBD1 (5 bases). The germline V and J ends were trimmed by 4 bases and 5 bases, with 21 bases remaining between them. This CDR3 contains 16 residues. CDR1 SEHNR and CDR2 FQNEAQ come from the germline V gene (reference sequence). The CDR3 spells CASSSWGQGRVDEQYF. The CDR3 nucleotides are TGTGCCAGCAGCTCATGGGGTCAGGGTAGAGTAGACGAGCAGTACTTC.

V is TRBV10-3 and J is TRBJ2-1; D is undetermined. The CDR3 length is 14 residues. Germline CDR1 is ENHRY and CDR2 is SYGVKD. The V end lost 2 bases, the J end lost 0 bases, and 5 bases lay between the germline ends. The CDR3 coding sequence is TGTGCCATCAGTGAGGCAGACTCCTACAATGAGCAGTTCTTC. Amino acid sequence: CAISEADSYNEQFF.

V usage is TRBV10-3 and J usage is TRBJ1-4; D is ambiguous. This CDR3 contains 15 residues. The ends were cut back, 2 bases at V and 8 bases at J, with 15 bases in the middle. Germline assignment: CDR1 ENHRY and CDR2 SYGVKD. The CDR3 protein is CAISEKGGRGEKLFF. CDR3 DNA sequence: TGTGCCATCAGTGAGAAAGGCGGGCGCGGAGAAAAACTGTTTTTT.

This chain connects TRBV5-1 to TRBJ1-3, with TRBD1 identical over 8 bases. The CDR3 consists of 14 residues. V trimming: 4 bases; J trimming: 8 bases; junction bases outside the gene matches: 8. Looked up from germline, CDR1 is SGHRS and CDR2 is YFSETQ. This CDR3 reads CASSATGDGDTIYF. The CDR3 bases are TGCGCCAGCAGCGCGACAGGGGACGGGGACACCATATATTTT.

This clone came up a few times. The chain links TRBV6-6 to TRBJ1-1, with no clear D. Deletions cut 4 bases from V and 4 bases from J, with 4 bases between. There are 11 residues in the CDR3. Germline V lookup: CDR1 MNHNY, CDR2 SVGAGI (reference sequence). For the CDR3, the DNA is TGTGCCAGCAGTTTCAGCACTGAAGCTTTCTTT. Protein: CASSFSTEAFF.

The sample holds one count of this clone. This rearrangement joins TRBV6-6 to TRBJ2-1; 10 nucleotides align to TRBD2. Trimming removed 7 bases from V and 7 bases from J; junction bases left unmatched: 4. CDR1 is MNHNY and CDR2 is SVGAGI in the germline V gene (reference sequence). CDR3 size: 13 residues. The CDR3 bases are TGTGCCAGCAATAGCGGGGGGTCGAATGAGCAGTTCTTC. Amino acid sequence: CASNSGGSNEQFF.

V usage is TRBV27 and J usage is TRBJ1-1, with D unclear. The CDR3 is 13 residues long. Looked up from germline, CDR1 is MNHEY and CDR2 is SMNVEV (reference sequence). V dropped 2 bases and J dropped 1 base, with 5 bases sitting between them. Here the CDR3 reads CASSLTENTEAFF. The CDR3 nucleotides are TGTGCCAGCAGTTTAACAGAGAACACTGAAGCTTTCTTT.

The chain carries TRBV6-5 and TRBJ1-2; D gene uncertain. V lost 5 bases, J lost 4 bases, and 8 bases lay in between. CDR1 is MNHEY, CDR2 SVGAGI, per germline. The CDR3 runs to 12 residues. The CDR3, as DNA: TGTGCCAGCAGTAGATCGGGCTATGGCTACACCTTC. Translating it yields CASSRSGYGYTF.

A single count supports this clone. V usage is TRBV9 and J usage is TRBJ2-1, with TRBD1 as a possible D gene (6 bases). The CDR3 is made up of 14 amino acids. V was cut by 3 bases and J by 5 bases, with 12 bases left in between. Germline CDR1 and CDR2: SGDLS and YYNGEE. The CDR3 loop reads CASSDGQINNEQFF. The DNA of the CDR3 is TGTGCCAGCAGCGACGGACAGATCAACAATGAGCAGTTCTTC.

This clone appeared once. CDR3 sequence reads: CASSLQGFNEKLFF. In nucleotides, the CDR3 is TGTGCCAGCAGCTTACAGGGTTTTAATGAAAAACTGTTTTTT. The genes are TRBV5-4 and TRBJ1-4, with a possible D match to TRBD1 (6 bases). Deletions cut 2 bases from V and 4 bases from J, with 9 bases between. The CDR3 is 14 amino acids. Germline V lookup: CDR1 SGHNT, CDR2 YYREEE (reference sequence).

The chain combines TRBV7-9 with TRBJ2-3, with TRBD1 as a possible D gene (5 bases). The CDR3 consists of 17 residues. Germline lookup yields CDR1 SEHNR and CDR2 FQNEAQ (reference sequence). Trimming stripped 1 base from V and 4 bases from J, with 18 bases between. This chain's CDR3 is CASSLVLGQGNADTQYF. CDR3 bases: TGTGCCAGCAGCTTAGTCTTGGGCCAGGGTAACGCAGATACGCAGTATTTT.